These T cell receptor beta chains were read from a single sample in a study of blood T cell repertoires in COVID-19. Assay: immunoSEQ multiplex PCR; the TCRdb copy retains only in-frame clones and omits some. In the table there are some 240,000 clones, roughly 85% of which are singletons. Sequencing input: peripheral blood. These receptor sequences come from a woman aged 70-85 years with COVID-19, enrolled during active disease. The CDR3 runs from the conserved cysteine through the conserved F or W. The D gene is left open where the match is weak. Only part of the rows carry a size: once, few, many, or a class if the clone is expanded.

clone size: NA
D gene: NA
V gene: TRBV3-1/TRBV3-2
J gene: TRBJ1-3
CDR3 protein: CASSQRPGGNTIYF

clone size: NA
D gene: NA
V gene: TRBV7-7
J gene: TRBJ1-1
CDR3 protein: CASSATMNTEAFF

clone size: few
D gene: TRBD1
V gene: TRBV7-2
J gene: TRBJ1-2
CDR3 protein: CASSEGTANYGYTF

clone size: NA
D gene: TRBD2
V gene: TRBV5-4
J gene: TRBJ2-5
CDR3 protein: CASSPFGGLAGLAETQYF

clone size: NA
D gene: TRBD1
V gene: TRBV7-9
J gene: TRBJ1-4
CDR3 protein: CASSLGTGLYEKLFF

clone size: NA
D gene: NA
V gene: TRBV11-3
J gene: TRBJ2-7
CDR3 protein: CASSLGQEGLEQYF

clone size: NA
D gene: TRBD2
V gene: TRBV12-5
J gene: TRBJ2-1
CDR3 protein: CASGSWEGAHTSEQFF

clone size: NA
D gene: NA
V gene: TRBV5-1
J gene: TRBJ1-2
CDR3 protein: CASGGEVSPYGYTF

clone size: NA
D gene: TRBD1
V gene: TRBV6-6
J gene: TRBJ1-2
CDR3 protein: CASSYSGTDGYTF

clone size: NA
D gene: NA
V gene: TRBV12-3/TRBV12-4
J gene: TRBJ1-1
CDR3 protein: CASSEQGFPEAFF

clone size: NA
D gene: TRBD1
V gene: TRBV30
J gene: TRBJ1-1
CDR3 protein: CAWSKGQGYTEAFF

clone size: NA
D gene: TRBD1
V gene: TRBV30
J gene: TRBJ1-2
CDR3 protein: CAWSLGQGIYTF

clone size: NA
D gene: NA
V gene: TRBV15
J gene: TRBJ1-2
CDR3 protein: CATSRSGNYGYTF

clone size: NA
D gene: NA
V gene: TRBV7-8
J gene: TRBJ1-3
CDR3 protein: CASSLGSGGNTIYF

clone size: NA
D gene: TRBD1
V gene: TRBV27
J gene: TRBJ2-7
CDR3 protein: CASRFVDRGPNEQYF

clone size: few
D gene: TRBD1
V gene: TRBV11-3
J gene: TRBJ1-1
CDR3 protein: CASDNTGEETEAFF

clone size: once
D gene: NA
V gene: TRBV10-3
J gene: TRBJ1-2
CDR3 protein: CAISALTDYGYTF

clone size: NA
D gene: TRBD1
V gene: TRBV5-4
J gene: TRBJ1-2
CDR3 protein: CASRDRGDYGYTF

clone size: NA
D gene: NA
V gene: TRBV4-3
J gene: TRBJ1-6
CDR3 protein: CASSQDFGQRNSPLHF

clone size: NA
D gene: NA
V gene: TRBV29-1
J gene: TRBJ1-2
CDR3 protein: CSVEPQGNNYGYTF

clone size: NA
D gene: NA
V gene: TRBV5-1
J gene: TRBJ1-2
CDR3 protein: CASSLMRGGAQDGYTF

clone size: NA
D gene: TRBD1
V gene: TRBV3-1/TRBV3-2
J gene: TRBJ1-5
CDR3 protein: CASSQGTGVNQPQHF

clone size: NA
D gene: TRBD2
V gene: TRBV30
J gene: TRBJ2-1
CDR3 protein: CAWSVASGRKVYNEQFF

clone size: NA
D gene: NA
V gene: TRBV5-1
J gene: TRBJ1-5
CDR3 protein: CASSLRGKGVQPQHF

clone size: few
D gene: NA
V gene: TRBV2
J gene: TRBJ1-5
CDR3 protein: CASSERWGLPQHF

clone size: NA
D gene: TRBD1
V gene: TRBV19
J gene: TRBJ1-1
CDR3 protein: CASRTDRVGTEAFF

clone size: NA
D gene: TRBD2
V gene: TRBV6-5
J gene: TRBJ2-2
CDR3 protein: CATSFEGGSAGELFF

clone size: NA
D gene: TRBD2
V gene: TRBV4-1
J gene: TRBJ2-1
CDR3 protein: CASSHSIRLAGELLIYNEQFF

clone size: once
D gene: TRBD2
V gene: TRBV9
J gene: TRBJ2-1
CDR3 protein: CASSVEGWGGKGGNEQFF

clone size: NA
D gene: TRBD1
V gene: TRBV30
J gene: TRBJ2-1
CDR3 protein: CAWSAGQARGNEQFF

clone size: few
D gene: TRBD1
V gene: TRBV27
J gene: TRBJ2-7
CDR3 protein: CASSLRQGNYEQYF

clone size: NA
D gene: NA
V gene: TRBV19
J gene: TRBJ1-5
CDR3 protein: CASRERLGNQPQHF

clone size: NA
D gene: NA
V gene: TRBV21-1
J gene: TRBJ1-1
CDR3 protein: CASPRPIDRDGTTEAFF

clone size: once
D gene: TRBD1
V gene: TRBV7-3
J gene: TRBJ2-1
CDR3 protein: CASSLMGQGPNEQFF

clone size: NA
D gene: TRBD1
V gene: TRBV7-9
J gene: TRBJ1-5
CDR3 protein: CASSLGRTGGHQPQHF

clone size: few
D gene: TRBD2
V gene: TRBV6-1
J gene: TRBJ2-7
CDR3 protein: CASSESLAGPDEQYF

clone size: once
D gene: NA
V gene: TRBV7-2
J gene: TRBJ1-5
CDR3 protein: CASSLAPGQGQPQHF

clone size: NA
D gene: TRBD1
V gene: TRBV11-2
J gene: TRBJ1-5
CDR3 protein: CASSLGFGQGGSQPQHF

clone size: NA
D gene: TRBD2
V gene: TRBV7-3
J gene: TRBJ2-5
CDR3 protein: CASSPRGLAGGVETQYF

clone size: NA
D gene: TRBD1
V gene: TRBV11-2
J gene: TRBJ1-2
CDR3 protein: CASRTGNYGYTF

clone size: NA
D gene: TRBD1
V gene: TRBV18
J gene: TRBJ1-3
CDR3 protein: CASSRGYLDRGKNTIYF

clone size: NA
D gene: TRBD1
V gene: TRBV30
J gene: TRBJ1-6
CDR3 protein: CASGDRNNSPLHF

clone size: NA
D gene: TRBD2
V gene: TRBV7-2
J gene: TRBJ2-3
CDR3 protein: CASSASGTSGRFLTDTQYF

clone size: once
D gene: NA
V gene: TRBV5-4
J gene: TRBJ2-3
CDR3 protein: CASSLDPGAGFTDTQYF

clone size: NA
D gene: TRBD1
V gene: TRBV6-1
J gene: TRBJ2-7
CDR3 protein: CASSGIRDRASVEQYF

clone size: NA
D gene: TRBD1
V gene: TRBV5-1
J gene: TRBJ1-1
CDR3 protein: CASTKPTGGAEAFF